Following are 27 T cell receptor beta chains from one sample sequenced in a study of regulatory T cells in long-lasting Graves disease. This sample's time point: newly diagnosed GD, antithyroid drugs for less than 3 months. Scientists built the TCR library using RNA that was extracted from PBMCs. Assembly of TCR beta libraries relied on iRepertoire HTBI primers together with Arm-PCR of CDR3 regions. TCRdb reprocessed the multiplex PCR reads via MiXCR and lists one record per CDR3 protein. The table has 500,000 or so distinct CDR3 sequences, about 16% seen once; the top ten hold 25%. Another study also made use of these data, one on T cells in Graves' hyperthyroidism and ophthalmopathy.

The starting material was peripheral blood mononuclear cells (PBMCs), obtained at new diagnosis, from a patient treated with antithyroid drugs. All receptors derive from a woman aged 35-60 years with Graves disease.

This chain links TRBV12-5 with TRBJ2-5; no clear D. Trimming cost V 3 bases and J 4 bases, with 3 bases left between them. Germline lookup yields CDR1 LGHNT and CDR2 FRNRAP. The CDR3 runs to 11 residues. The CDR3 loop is CASGFSETQYF. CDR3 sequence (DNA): TGTGCTAGTGGTTTTTCAGAGACCCAGTACTTC.

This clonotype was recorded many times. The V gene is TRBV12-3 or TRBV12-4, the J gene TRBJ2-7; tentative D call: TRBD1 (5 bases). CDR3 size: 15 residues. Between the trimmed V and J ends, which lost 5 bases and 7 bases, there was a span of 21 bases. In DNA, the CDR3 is TGTGCCAGCAGTCCCCCGGCAGGGCTGATGTATGAGCAGTACTTC. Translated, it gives CASSPPAGLMYEQYF.

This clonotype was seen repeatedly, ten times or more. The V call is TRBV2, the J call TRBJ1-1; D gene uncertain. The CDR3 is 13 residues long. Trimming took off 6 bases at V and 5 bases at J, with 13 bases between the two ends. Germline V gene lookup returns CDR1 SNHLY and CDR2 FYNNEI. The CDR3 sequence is CASRAGGVTEAFF. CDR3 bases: TGTGCCAGCAGGGCAGGAGGTGTTACTGAAGCTTTCTTT.

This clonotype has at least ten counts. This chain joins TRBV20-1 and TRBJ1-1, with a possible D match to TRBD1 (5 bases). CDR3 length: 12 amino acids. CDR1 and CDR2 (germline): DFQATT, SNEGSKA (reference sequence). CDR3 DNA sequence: TGCAGCTCTCAGGGAGTTGGGACTGAAGCTTTCTTT. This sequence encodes CSSQGVGTEAFF.

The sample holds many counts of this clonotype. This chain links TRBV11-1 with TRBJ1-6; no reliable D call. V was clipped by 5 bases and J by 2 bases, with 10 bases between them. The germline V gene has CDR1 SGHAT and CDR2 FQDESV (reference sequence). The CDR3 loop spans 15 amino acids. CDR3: CASSGVTTYNSPLHF. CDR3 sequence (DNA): TGTGCCAGCAGCGGAGTAACGACCTATAATTCACCCCTCCACTTT. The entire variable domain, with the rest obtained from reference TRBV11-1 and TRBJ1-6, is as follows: EAEVAQSPRYKITEKSQAVAFWCDPISGHATLYWYRQILGQGPELLVQFQDESVVDDSQLPKDRFSAERLKGVDSTLKIQPAELGDSAMYLCASSGVTTYNSPLHFGNGTRLTVT.

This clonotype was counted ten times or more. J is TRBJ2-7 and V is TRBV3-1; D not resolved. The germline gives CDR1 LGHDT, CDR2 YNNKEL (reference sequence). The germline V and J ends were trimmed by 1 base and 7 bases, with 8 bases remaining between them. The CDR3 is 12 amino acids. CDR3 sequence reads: CASSQGQYEQYF. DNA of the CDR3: TGTGCCAGCAGCCAAGGGCAGTATGAGCAGTACTTC.

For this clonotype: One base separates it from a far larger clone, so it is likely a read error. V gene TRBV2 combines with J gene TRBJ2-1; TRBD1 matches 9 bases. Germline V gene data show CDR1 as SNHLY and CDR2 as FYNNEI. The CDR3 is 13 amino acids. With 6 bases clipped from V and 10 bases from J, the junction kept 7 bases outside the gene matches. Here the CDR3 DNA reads TGTGCCAGCAGAAGGACAGGGGTCGTCGAGCAGTTCTTC. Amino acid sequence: CASRRTGVVEQFF.

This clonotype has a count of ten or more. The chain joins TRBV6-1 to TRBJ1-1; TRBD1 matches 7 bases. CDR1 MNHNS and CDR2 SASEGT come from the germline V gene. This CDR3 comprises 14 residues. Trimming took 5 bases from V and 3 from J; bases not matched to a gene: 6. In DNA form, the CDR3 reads TGTGCCAGCAGTAATTGGGACAGCTACACTGAAGCTTTCTTT. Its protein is CASSNWDSYTEAFF.

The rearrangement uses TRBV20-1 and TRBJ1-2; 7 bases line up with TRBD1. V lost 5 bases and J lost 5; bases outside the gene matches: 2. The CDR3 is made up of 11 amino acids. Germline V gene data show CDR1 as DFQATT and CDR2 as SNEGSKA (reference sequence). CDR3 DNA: TGCAGTGCTCAACAGGGGTATGGCTACACCTTC. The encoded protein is CSAQQGYGYTF.

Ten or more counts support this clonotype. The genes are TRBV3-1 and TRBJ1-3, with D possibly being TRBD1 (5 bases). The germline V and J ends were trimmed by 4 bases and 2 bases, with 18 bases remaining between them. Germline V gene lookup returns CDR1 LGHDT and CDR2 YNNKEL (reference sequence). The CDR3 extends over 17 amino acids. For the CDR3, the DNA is TGTGCCAGCAGCCTAAGTGACACCGGGACGGCTGGAAACACCATATATTTT. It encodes CASSLSDTGTAGNTIYF.

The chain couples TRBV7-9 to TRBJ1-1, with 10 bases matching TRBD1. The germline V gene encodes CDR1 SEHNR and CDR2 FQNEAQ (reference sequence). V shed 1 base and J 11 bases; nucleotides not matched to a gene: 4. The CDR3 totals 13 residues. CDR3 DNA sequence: TGTGCCAGCAGCTTAGGACAGGGGGCTGGCGCTTTCTTT. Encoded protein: CASSLGQGAGAFF. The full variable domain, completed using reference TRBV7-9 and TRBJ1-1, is DTGVSQNPRHKITKRGQNVTFRCDPISEHNRLYWYRQTLGQGPEFLTYFQNEAQLEKSRLLSDRFSAERPKGSFSTLEIQRTEQGDSAMYLCASSLGQGAGAFFGQGTRLTVV.

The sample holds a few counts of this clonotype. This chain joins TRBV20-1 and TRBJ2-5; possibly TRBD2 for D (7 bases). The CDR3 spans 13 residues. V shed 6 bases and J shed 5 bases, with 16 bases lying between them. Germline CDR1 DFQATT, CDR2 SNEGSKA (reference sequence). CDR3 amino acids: CSARSGGLETQYF. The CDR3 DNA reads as TGCAGTGCCAGGTCGGGGGGCCTGGAGACCCAGTACTTC.

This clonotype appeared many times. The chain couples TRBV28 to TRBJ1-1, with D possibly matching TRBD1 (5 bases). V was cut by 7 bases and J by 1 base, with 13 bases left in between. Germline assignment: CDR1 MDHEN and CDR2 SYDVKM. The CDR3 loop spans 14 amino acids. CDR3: CASTNPDRNTEAFF. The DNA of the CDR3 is TGTGCCAGCACAAATCCTGACAGGAACACTGAAGCTTTCTTT.

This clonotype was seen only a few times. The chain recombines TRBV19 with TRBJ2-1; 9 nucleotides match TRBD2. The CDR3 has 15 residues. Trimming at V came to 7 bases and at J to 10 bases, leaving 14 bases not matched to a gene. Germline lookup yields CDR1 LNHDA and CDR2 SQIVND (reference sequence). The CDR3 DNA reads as TGTGCCAGTACCCCGACTAGCGGCACGGAAGGAGAGCAGTTCTTC. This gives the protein CASTPTSGTEGEQFF.

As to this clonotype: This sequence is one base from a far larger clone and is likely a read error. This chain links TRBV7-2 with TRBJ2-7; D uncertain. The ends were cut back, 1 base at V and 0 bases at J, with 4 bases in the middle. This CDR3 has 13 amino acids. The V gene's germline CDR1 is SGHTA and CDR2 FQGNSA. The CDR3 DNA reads TGTGCCAGCAGCTTAGGCATCTCCTACGAGCAGTACTTC. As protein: CASSLGISYEQYF. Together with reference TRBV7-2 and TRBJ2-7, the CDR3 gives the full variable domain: GAGVSQSPSNKVTEKGKDVELRCDPISGHTALYWYRQSLGQGLEFLIYFQGNSAPDKSGLPSDRFSAERTGGSVSTLTIQRTQQEDSAVYLCASSLGISYEQYFGPGTRLTVT.

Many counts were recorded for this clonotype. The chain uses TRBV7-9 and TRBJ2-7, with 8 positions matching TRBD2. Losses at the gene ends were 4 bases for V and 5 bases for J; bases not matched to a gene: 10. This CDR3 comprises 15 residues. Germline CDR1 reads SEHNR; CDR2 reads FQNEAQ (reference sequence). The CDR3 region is CASSYPGGGRDEQYF. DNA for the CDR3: TGTGCCAGCAGCTACCCGGGCGGGGGGCGCGACGAGCAGTACTTC.

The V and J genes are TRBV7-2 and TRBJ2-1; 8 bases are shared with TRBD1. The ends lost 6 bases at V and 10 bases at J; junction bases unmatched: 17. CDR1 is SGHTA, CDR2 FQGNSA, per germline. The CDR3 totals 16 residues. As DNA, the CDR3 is TGTGCCAGCAGAACCACCTCGGGACAGGCAGTGTCGGAGCAGTTCTTC. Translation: CASRTTSGQAVSEQFF.

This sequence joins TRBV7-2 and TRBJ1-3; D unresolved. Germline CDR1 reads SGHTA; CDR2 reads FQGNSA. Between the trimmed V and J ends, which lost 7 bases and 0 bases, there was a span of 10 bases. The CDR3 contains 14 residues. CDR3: CASTEGGSGNTIYF. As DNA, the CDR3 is TGTGCCAGCACTGAGGGAGGCTCTGGAAACACCATATATTTT.

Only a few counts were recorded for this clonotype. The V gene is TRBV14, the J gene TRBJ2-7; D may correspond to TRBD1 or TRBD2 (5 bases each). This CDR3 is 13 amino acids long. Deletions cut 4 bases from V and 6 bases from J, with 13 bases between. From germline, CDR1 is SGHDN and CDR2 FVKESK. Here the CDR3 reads CASSPRLRGEQYF. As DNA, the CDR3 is TGTGCCAGCAGCCCGAGACTGAGGGGCGAGCAGTACTTC.

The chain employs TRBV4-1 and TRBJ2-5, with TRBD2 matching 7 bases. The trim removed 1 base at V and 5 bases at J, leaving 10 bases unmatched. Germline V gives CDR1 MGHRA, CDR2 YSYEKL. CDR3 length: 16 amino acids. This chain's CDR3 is CASSQGSAGSGETQYF. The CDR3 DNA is TGCGCCAGCAGCCAAGGGTCAGCGGGGTCAGGGGAGACCCAGTACTTC.

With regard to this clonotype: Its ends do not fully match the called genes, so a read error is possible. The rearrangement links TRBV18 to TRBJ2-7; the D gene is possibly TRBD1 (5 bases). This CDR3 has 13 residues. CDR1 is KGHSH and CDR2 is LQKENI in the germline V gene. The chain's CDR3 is CTSSNRQIYEQYF. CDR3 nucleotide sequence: TGTACCAGCTCGAACCGACAGATCTACGAGCAGTACTTC.

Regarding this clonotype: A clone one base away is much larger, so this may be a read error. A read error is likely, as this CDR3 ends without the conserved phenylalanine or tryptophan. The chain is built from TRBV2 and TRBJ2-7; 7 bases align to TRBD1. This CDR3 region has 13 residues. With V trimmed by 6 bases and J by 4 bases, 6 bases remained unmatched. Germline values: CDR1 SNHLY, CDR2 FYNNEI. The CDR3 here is CASRQGQFYEQYL. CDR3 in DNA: TGTGCCAGCAGACAGGGACAGTTTTACGAGCAGTACCTC.

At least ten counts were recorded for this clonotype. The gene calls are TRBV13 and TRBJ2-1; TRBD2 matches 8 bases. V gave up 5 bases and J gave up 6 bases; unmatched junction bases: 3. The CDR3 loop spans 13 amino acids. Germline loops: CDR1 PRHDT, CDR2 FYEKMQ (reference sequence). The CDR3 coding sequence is TGTGCCAGCAGCGCCGGGGGGGGCAATGAGCAGTTCTTC. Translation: CASSAGGGNEQFF.

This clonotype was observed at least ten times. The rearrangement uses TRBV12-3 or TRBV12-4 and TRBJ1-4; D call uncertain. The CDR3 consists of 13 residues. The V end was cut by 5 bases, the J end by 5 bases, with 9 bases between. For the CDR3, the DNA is TGTGCCAGCAGTACCTTGGGAAATGAAAAACTGTTTTTT. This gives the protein CASSTLGNEKLFF.

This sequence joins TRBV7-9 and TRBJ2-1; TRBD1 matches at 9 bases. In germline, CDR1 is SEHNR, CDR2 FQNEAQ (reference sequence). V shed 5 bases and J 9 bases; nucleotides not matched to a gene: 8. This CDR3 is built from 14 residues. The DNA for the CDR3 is TGTGCCAGCAGCCTCAAGACGGGACAGGGTGAGCAGTTCTTC. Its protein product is CASSLKTGQGEQFF.

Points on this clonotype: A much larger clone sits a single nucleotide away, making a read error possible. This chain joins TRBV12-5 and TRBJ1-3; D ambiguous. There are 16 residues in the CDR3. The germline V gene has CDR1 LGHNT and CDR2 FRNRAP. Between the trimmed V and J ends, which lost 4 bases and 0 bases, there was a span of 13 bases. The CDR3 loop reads CASGSRNTDSGNTIYF. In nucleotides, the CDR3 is TGTGCTAGTGGTTCGCGGAACACCGACTCTGGAAACACCATATATTTT.

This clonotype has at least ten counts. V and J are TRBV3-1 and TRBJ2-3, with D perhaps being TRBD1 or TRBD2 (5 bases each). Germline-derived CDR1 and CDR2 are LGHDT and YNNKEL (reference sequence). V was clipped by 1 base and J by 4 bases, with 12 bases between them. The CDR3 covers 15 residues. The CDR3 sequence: CASSQAGPRADTQYF. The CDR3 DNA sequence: TGTGCCAGCAGCCAAGCGGGACCCCGGGCAGATACGCAGTATTTT.